These 23 T cell receptor beta chains share one sample of origin, sequenced in a study of T-cell memory formation after mild COVID-19. TCRdb re-called the 5' RACE reads through MiXCR, storing one row per CDR3 protein. The table has about 470,000 distinct CDR3 sequences, roughly 20% seen once. The sample was PBMCs or a T cell subset sorted from them (not recorded which). The receptors come from an adult woman who had mild COVID-19 (a few samples of this study predate the infection). Cell type and time point are not known.

This rearrangement joins TRBV28 to TRBJ1-1; 8 nucleotides agree with TRBD1. Germline V lookup: CDR1 MDHEN, CDR2 SYDVKM. Trimming at V came to 6 bases and at J to 7 bases, leaving 7 bases not matched to a gene. The CDR3 sequence is 13 residues long. In DNA form, the CDR3 reads TGTGCCAGCAGCCCTTTCACAGGGGGTGAAGCTTTCTTT. This sequence encodes CASSPFTGGEAFF. The full variable domain, rest sourced from reference TRBV28 and TRBJ1-1, is DVKVTQSSRYLVKRTGEKVFLECVQDMDHENMFWYRQDPGLGLRLIYFSYDVKMKEKGDIPEGYSVSREKKERFSLILESASTNQTSMYLCASSPFTGGEAFFGQGTRLTVV.

The gene calls are TRBV6-6 and TRBJ2-3; 11 bases align to TRBD2. The V gene's germline CDR1 is MNHNY and CDR2 SVGAGI (reference sequence). J lost 6 bases, V lost 9 bases, and 2 bases had no gene match. CDR3 length equals 12 residues. The CDR3 bases are TGTGCCAGAACTAGCGGGAGTGATACGCAGTATTTT. Translated, it gives CARTSGSDTQYF.

The sample holds a few counts of this clonotype. The genes are TRBV20-1 and TRBJ2-6; D is unresolved. This CDR3 region has 15 residues. Trimming removed 3 bases from V and 3 bases from J, with 12 bases in between. Germline V gives CDR1 DFQATT, CDR2 SNEGSKA (reference sequence). The CDR3 bases are TGCAGTGCTAGGGTTGGGGTGAGTGGGGCCAACGTCCTGACTTTC. Translating gives CSARVGVSGANVLTF.

The rearrangement joins TRBV15 to TRBJ1-2; D gene unclear. This CDR3 comprises 15 residues. Germline loops: CDR1 LNHNV, CDR2 YYDKDF (reference sequence). Trimming pared 0 bases from V and 5 bases from J, leaving 13 bases between. In nucleotides, the CDR3 is TGTGCCACCAGCAGAGAAACCGGATCCCTATATGGCTACACCTTC. This codes for CATSRETGSLYGYTF.

This clonotype was recorded many times. The chain joins TRBV5-1 to TRBJ2-2; maybe TRBD2 (6 bases). Germline V gene sequence: CDR1 SGHRS, CDR2 YFSETQ. CDR3 length: 15 residues. The germline V and J ends were trimmed by 1 base and 3 bases, with 10 bases remaining between them. CDR3 amino acids: CASSLPVADTGELFF. The CDR3 DNA reads TGCGCCAGCAGCTTGCCGGTAGCGGACACCGGGGAGCTGTTTTTT.

The V and J genes are TRBV11-2 and TRBJ2-7; D not resolved. V was pared by 5 bases and J by 7 bases, with 21 bases between. Germline V gene data show CDR1 as SGHAT and CDR2 as FQNNGV. There are 15 residues in the CDR3. In nucleotides, the CDR3 is TGTGCCAGCAGCCCTCGGACGCTGGCGAGGTATGAGCAGTACTTC. Translation gives CASSPRTLARYEQYF.

The chain uses TRBV20-1 and TRBJ1-1; D uncertain. The CDR3 consists of 14 residues. The V and J ends lost 0 bases and 1 base respectively, with 9 bases between them. Germline V gene data show CDR1 as DFQATT and CDR2 as SNEGSKA (reference sequence). The CDR3 reads CSARDSVSNTEAFF. The DNA of the CDR3 is TGCAGTGCTAGAGATTCCGTCTCGAACACTGAAGCTTTCTTT.

This clonotype was seen more than once but under ten times. J is TRBJ1-2 and V is TRBV30, with D perhaps matching TRBD1 (6 bases). Germline V gives CDR1 GTSNPN, CDR2 SVGIG (reference sequence). The V end was cut by 6 bases, the J end by 4 bases, with 15 bases between. This CDR3 is 13 amino acids long. The CDR3 bases are TGTGCCTGTCCTTTCACAGGGCCCTATGGCTACACCTTC. Translation gives CACPFTGPYGYTF.

The J gene is TRBJ2-5, the V gene TRBV24-1; 9 nucleotides match TRBD1. The CDR3 runs to 15 residues. The V segment lost 3 bases and the J segment 5 bases; nucleotides outside the gene matches: 6. Germline loops: CDR1 KGHDR, CDR2 SFDVKD. The CDR3 loop is CATSDPQTGGETQYF. The DNA of the CDR3 is TGTGCCACCAGTGATCCCCAGACAGGGGGGGAGACCCAGTACTTC.

At least ten counts were recorded for this clonotype. This chain joins TRBV5-4 and TRBJ2-7; 10 bases line up with TRBD2. V was pared by 4 bases and J by 6 bases, with 10 bases of the junction left unmatched. The CDR3 runs 15 residues. Germline lookup yields CDR1 SGHNT and CDR2 YYREEE (reference sequence). CDR3 DNA sequence: TGTGCCAGCAGCCATTCTAGCGGGAGCCGTCTCGAGCAGTACTTC. Protein: CASSHSSGSRLEQYF.

This clonotype showed up many times. The rearrangement uses TRBV27 and TRBJ2-2; D is unclear. Germline V gives CDR1 MNHEY, CDR2 SMNVEV (reference sequence). V lost 4 bases and J lost 5, with 14 bases in between. There are 15 residues in the CDR3. CDR3 in amino acids: CASSWAPAVTGELFF. The CDR3 DNA follows: TGTGCCAGCAGTTGGGCACCCGCAGTAACCGGGGAGCTGTTTTTT.

This clonotype was counted many times. The J gene is TRBJ1-5, the V gene TRBV10-3, with D tentatively TRBD1 (5 bases). CDR1 ENHRY and CDR2 SYGVKD come from the germline V gene. Trimming took off 6 bases at V and 5 bases at J, with 11 bases between the two ends. The CDR3 spans 13 residues. CDR3 DNA: TGTGCCATCAGAATAGGGGCGGATCAGCCCCAGCATTTT. Translation gives CAIRIGADQPQHF.

The chain links TRBV5-1 to TRBJ2-7; D possibly corresponds to TRBD1 (7 bases). Germline V gene data show CDR1 as SGHRS and CDR2 as YFSETQ. The CDR3 is made up of 19 amino acids. V gave up 1 base and J gave up 0 bases, with 23 bases separating them. The CDR3 sequence is CASSLSKTGARGISYEQYF. The DNA of the CDR3 is TGCGCCAGCAGCTTGTCGAAAACAGGGGCCCGGGGGATCTCCTACGAGCAGTACTTC.

The chain employs TRBV5-6 and TRBJ1-1; a weak D match, TRBD1 (5 bases). The CDR3 has 13 amino acids. Trimming cost V 2 bases and J 10 bases, with 15 bases left between them. Germline V CDR1 and CDR2: SGHDT, YYEEEE. CDR3 nucleotides: TGTGCCAGCAGCTTAGGGACCACCCGAGGAGCTTTCTTT. It specifies CASSLGTTRGAFF.

This clonotype has only a few counts. The V and J genes are TRBV5-1 and TRBJ2-3, with D hard to call. Germline V gives CDR1 SGHRS, CDR2 YFSETQ. V was trimmed by 4 bases and J by 9 bases, leaving 18 bases between them. The CDR3 extends over 14 amino acids. The CDR3 nucleotides are TGCGCCAGCAGCCTGGACCCGGCTGGTGGAACGCAGTATTTT. Encoded protein: CASSLDPAGGTQYF.

Only a few counts were recorded for this clonotype. The chain has TRBV29-1 and TRBJ1-1, with 7 bases lining up with TRBD1. The CDR3 is 15 residues long. After removal of 3 bases from V and 7 bases from J, the junction contained 14 bases not matched to a gene. Germline V gives CDR1 SQVTM, CDR2 ANQGSEA. In DNA form, the CDR3 reads TGCAGCGTTGACCAGGGGGAGGGGATCATTGGTGAAGCTTTCTTT. Translating it yields CSVDQGEGIIGEAFF. The full variable domain, rest sourced from reference TRBV29-1 and TRBJ1-1, is SAVISQKPSRDICQRGTSLTIQCQVDSQVTMMFWYRQQPGQSLTLIATANQGSEATYESGFVIDKFPISRPNLTFSTLTVSNMSPEDSSIYLCSVDQGEGIIGEAFFGQGTRLTVV.

The table lists this clonotype with a few counts. This rearrangement joins TRBV10-3 to TRBJ2-5; D unclear. V shed 0 bases and J shed 3 bases, with 11 bases lying between them. Germline CDR1 and CDR2: ENHRY and SYGVKD. The CDR3 runs 15 residues. The CDR3 nucleotides are TGTGCCATCAGTGAGTCTTTTGCGGCCGAAGAGACCCAGTACTTC. Its translation is CAISESFAAEETQYF.

The V gene is TRBV29-1, the J gene TRBJ2-7, with 9 nucleotides matching TRBD2. Germline V CDR1 and CDR2: SQVTM, ANQGSEA. The CDR3 covers 13 residues. The trim removed 4 bases at V and 7 bases at J, leaving 8 bases unmatched. The CDR3 DNA reads as TGCAGCGTTGCCGGGAGCGCGGGAGGGGAGCAGTACTTC. This sequence encodes CSVAGSAGGEQYF.

This clonotype was seen only a few times. V and J are TRBV5-1 and TRBJ1-2, with D possibly matching TRBD1 (6 bases). Germline V gene lookup returns CDR1 SGHRS and CDR2 YFSETQ. The CDR3 has 15 residues. Trimming pared 1 base from V and 0 bases from J, leaving 10 bases between. In DNA form, the CDR3 reads TGCGCCAGCAGCTTGCTTGGGGGCACTAACTATGGCTACACCTTC. Translation gives CASSLLGGTNYGYTF.

This clonotype has just a few counts. The chain recombines TRBV6-2 or TRBV6-3 with TRBJ2-5, with D possibly TRBD2 on 5 matching bases. Between the trimmed V and J ends, which lost 7 bases and 4 bases, there was a span of 10 bases. Germline V gene sequence: CDR1 MNHEY, CDR2 SVGEGT. The CDR3 contains 12 residues. The CDR3 bases are TGTGCCAGCATGCTAGGAGGAGAGACCCAGTACTTC. This codes for CASMLGGETQYF.

In its sample, this clonotype was seen a few times. The rearrangement links TRBV19 to TRBJ2-1; the D gene could be TRBD1 or TRBD2 (5 bases each). The CDR3 consists of 14 residues. V was shortened by 6 bases and J by 6 bases, with 15 bases between the two germline ends. Germline V gene data show CDR1 as LNHDA and CDR2 as SQIVND (reference sequence). The CDR3 protein is CASSGATSTNEQFF. In DNA form, the CDR3 reads TGTGCCAGTAGCGGGGCCACTTCTACCAATGAGCAGTTCTTC. Together with reference TRBV19 and TRBJ2-1, the CDR3 gives the full variable domain: DGGITQSPKYLFRKEGQNVTLSCEQNLNHDAMYWYRQDPGQGLRLIYYSQIVNDFQKGDIAEGYSVSREKKESFPLTVTSAQKNPTAFYLCASSGATSTNEQFFGPGTRLTVL.

This chain joins TRBV20-1 and TRBJ1-1; D call uncertain. Per germline, CDR1 DFQATT and CDR2 SNEGSKA (reference sequence). The CDR3 is 12 amino acids. Trimming left V 3 bases short and J 0 bases short, with 5 bases between. The CDR3: CSARSVNTEAFF. The CDR3 nucleotides are TGCAGTGCTAGGTCGGTGAACACTGAAGCTTTCTTT.

The gene calls are TRBV27 and TRBJ2-7; maybe TRBD2 (6 bases). Per germline, CDR1 MNHEY and CDR2 SMNVEV (reference sequence). V was clipped by 6 bases and J by 0 bases, with 15 bases between them. There are 15 residues in the CDR3. CDR3 amino acids: CASSFGGRSSYEQYF. The DNA for the CDR3 is TGTGCCAGCAGCTTCGGTGGGAGGAGCTCCTACGAGCAGTACTTC.